This T cell receptor beta chain was obtained from a study of Ad26.COV2.S vaccination and SARS-CoV-2 variants. Study summary: Of the COV1001 trial arms, the Ad26.COV2.S arm included the donor. Intramuscular Ad26.COV2.S at 5x10^10 or 1x10^11 viral particles.

The treatment was: 19 received Ad26.COV2.S at low or high dose, single or two shots; roughly five received placebo; per-sample allocation not given. The samples date from day 63 after the first vaccine or placebo injection. V lost 4 bases and J 4 bases, leaving 13 bases between the germline ends. There are 14 residues in the CDR3. Germline lookup yields CDR1 LGHNA and CDR2 YSLEER. A word on this clone: No antigen is known for it.

The table came from immunoSEQ multiplex PCR; TCRdb's copy has only in-frame clones and leaves some out. Among 440,000 or so clones listed, 92% were seen once. General study points: Researchers cautioned that TCR breadth and depth analyses may have underestimated total T cell responses. Substantial breadth was reportedly displayed by spike-specific CD8+ and CD4+ T cell responses after vaccination.

The source was peripheral blood, collected in a trial of Ad26.COV2.S vaccine versus placebo. This receptor was taken from a person aged 18-65 years who received the Ad26.COV2.S COVID-19 vaccine or a placebo. V is TRBV4-3 and J is TRBJ1-1; tentatively, D is TRBD1 (6 bases). The CDR3 DNA reads TGCGCCAGCAGCCTTGGACAGTGGGCCACTGAAGCTTTCTTT. Amino acids: CASSLGQWATEAFF.